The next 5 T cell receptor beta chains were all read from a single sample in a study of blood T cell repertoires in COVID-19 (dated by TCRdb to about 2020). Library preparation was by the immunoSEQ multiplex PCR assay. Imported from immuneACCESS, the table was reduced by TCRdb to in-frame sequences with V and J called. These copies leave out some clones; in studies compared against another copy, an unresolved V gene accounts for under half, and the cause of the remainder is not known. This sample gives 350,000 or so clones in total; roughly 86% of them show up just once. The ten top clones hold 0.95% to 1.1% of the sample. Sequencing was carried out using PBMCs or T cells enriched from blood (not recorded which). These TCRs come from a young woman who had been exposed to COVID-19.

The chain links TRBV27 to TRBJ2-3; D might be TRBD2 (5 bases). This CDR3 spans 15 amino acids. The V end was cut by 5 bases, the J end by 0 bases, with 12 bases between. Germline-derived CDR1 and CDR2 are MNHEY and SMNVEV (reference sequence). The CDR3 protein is CASSPPRGSTDTQYF. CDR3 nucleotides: TGTGCCAGCAGTCCCCCCCGGGGAAGCACAGATACGCAGTATTTT.

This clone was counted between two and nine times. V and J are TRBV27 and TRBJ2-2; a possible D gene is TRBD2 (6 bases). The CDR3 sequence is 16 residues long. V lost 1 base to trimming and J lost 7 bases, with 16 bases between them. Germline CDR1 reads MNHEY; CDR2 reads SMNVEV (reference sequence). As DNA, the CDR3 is TGTGCCAGCAGTTTATTTGGGGGGACTGGGGGCGGGGAGCTGTTTTTT. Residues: CASSLFGGTGGGELFF.

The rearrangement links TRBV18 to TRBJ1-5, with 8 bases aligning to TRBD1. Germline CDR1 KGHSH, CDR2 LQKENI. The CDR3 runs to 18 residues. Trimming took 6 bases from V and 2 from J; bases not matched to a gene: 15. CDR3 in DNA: TGTGCCAGCTCCCGACGGGGACAGGAGGTTGCGGGCAATCAGCCCCAGCATTTT. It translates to CASSRRGQEVAGNQPQHF.

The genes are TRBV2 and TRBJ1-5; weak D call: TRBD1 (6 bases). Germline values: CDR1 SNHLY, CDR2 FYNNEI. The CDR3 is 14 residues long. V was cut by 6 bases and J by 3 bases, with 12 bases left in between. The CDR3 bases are TGTGCCAGCAGGGACAGCTTATACAATCAGCCCCAGCATTTT. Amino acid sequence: CASRDSLYNQPQHF.

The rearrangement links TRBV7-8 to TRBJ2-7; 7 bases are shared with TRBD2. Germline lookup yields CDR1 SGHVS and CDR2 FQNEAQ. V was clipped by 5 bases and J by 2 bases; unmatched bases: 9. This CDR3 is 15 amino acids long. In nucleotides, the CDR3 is TGTGCCAGCAGCATATACCGGGAGGATGCCTACGAGCAGTACTTC. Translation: CASSIYREDAYEQYF.